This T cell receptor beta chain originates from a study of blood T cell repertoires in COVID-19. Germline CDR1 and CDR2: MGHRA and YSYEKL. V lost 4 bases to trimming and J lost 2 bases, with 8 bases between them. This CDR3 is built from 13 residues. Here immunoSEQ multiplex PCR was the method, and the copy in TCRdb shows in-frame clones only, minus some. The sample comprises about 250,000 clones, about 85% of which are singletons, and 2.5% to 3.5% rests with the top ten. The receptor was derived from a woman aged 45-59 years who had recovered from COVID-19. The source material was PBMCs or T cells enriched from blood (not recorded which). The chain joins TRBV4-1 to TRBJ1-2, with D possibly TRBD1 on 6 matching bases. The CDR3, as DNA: TGCGCCAGCAGCCGGGACAACAACTATGGCTACACCTTC. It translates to CASSRDNNYGYTF.